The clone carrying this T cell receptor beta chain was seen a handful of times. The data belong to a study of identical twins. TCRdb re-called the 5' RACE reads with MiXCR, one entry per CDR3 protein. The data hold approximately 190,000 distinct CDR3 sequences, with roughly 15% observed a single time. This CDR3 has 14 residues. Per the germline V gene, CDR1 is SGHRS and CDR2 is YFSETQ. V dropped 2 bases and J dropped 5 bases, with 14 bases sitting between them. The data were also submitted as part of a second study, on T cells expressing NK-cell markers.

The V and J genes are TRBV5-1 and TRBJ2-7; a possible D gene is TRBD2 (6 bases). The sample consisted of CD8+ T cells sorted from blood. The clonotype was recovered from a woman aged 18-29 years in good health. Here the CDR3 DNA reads TGCGCCAGCAGCTTAGGGACTGGGCCCCACGAGCAGTACTTC. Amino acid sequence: CASSLGTGPHEQYF.